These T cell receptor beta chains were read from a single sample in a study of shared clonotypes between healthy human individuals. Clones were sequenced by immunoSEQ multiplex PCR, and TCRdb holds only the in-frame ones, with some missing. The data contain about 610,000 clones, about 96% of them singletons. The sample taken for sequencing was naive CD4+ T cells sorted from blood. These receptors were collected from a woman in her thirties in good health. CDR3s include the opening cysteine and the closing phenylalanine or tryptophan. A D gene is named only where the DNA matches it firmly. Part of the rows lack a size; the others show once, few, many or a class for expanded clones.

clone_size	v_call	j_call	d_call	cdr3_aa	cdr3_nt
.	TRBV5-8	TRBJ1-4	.	CASSWGRGAAEKLFF	TGTGCCAGCAGCTGGGGGAGAGGGGCTGCAGAAAAACTGTTTTTT
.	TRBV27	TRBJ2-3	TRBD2	CASSVYSTSGSTDTQYF	TGTGCCAGCAGTGTCTACTCGACTAGCGGGAGTACAGATACGCAGTATTTT
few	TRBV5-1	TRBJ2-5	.	CASSPYQETQYF	TGCGCCAGCAGCCCGTACCAAGAGACCCAGTACTTC
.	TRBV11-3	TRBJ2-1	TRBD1	CASSLTGGFEQFF	TGTGCCAGCAGCCTGACAGGGGGCTTTGAGCAGTTCTTC
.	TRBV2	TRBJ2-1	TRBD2	CASKLAGARNEQFF	TGTGCCAGCAAGCTAGCGGGAGCGAGGAATGAGCAGTTCTTC
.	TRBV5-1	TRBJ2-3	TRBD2	CASSRTSGSPPSTDTQYF	TGCGCCAGCAGCAGAACTAGCGGGAGCCCCCCGAGCACAGATACGCAGTATTTT
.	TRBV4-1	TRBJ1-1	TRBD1	CASKAPGQVPEAFF	TGCGCCAGCAAGGCGCCGGGACAGGTTCCTGAAGCTTTCTTT
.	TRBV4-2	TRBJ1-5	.	CASSQNNQPQHF	TGTGCCAGCAGCCAGAACAATCAGCCCCAGCATTTT
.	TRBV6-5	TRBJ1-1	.	CASRGGLPTEAFF	TGTGCCAGCAGGGGGGGTCTTCCCACTGAAGCTTTCTTT
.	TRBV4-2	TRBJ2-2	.	CASSQRAQGYAGELFF	TGTGCCAGCAGCCAAAGGGCACAGGGATACGCCGGGGAGCTGTTTTTT
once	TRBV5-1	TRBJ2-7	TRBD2	CASSVRTSGGTYEQYF	TGCGCCAGCAGCGTCAGGACTAGCGGTGGTACCTACGAGCAGTACTTC
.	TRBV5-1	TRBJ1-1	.	CASSAGSDTEAFF	TGCGCCAGCTCAGCAGGGAGCGACACTGAAGCTTTCTTT
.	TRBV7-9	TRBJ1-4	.	CASSLRGRGEKLFF	TGTGCCAGCAGCTTACGGGGAAGAGGAGAAAAACTGTTTTTT
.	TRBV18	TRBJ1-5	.	CASSPVSGKGNQPQHF	TGTGCCAGCTCACCAGTATCGGGGAAAGGAAATCAGCCCCAGCATTTT
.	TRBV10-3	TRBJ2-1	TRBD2	CAIGSGSGNEQFF	TGTGCCATCGGAAGCGGGAGTGGGAATGAGCAGTTCTTC
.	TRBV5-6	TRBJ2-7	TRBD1	CASSSSPGGYEQYF	TGTGCCAGCAGCTCCTCACCAGGGGGTTACGAGCAGTACTTC
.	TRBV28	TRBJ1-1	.	CASSRYGDANTEAFF	TGTGCCAGCAGTCGATACGGGGATGCAAACACTGAAGCTTTCTTT
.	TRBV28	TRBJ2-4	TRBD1	CASSTAGQGDNIQYF	TGTGCCAGCAGTACCGCGGGACAGGGTGACAACATTCAGTACTTC
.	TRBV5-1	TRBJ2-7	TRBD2	CASSSTSGSGNEQYF	TGCGCCAGCAGCTCTACTAGCGGGAGTGGAAACGAGCAGTACTTC
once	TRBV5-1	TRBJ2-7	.	CASSPGQPVDEQYF	TGCGCCAGCAGCCCTGGACAGCCGGTTGACGAGCAGTACTTC
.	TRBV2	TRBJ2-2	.	CASSEGQHGELFF	TGTGCCAGCAGCGAGGGCCAGCACGGGGAGCTGTTTTTT
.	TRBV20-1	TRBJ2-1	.	CSARLFNEQFF	TGCAGTGCGCGACTGTTCAATGAGCAGTTCTTC
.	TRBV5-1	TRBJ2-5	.	CASSVQGQETQYF	TGCGCCAGCAGTGTCCAGGGCCAAGAGACCCAGTACTTC
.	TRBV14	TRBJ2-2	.	CASSLRTDRSTGELFF	TGTGCCAGCAGCCTTCGGACGGATCGTTCCACCGGGGAGCTGTTTTTT
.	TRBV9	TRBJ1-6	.	CASSLTGTLHNSPLHF	TGTGCCAGCAGCTTAACCGGGACACTGCATAATTCACCCCTCCACTTT
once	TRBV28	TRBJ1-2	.	CASILPGGGDGYTF	TGTGCCAGCATTTTACCTGGGGGAGGGGATGGCTACACCTTC
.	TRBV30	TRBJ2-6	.	CAWGWGSGANVLTF	TGTGCCTGGGGGTGGGGCTCTGGGGCCAACGTCCTGACTTTC
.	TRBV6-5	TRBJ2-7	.	CASSSSPGNEQYF	TGTGCCAGCAGTTCGTCCCCAGGAAACGAGCAGTACTTC
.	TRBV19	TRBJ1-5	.	CASSRWQDPNYSNQPQHF	TGTGCCAGTAGTCGTTGGCAGGATCCCAACTACAGCAATCAGCCCCAGCATTTT
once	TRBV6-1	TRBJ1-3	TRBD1	CASSRGLGNTIYF	TGTGCCAGCAGTAGGGGGCTTGGAAACACCATATATTTT
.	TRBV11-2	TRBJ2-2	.	CASTLRKFTGELFF	TGTGCCAGCACCCTTCGAAAATTCACCGGGGAGCTGTTTTTT
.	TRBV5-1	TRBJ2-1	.	CASSPPAGTAYNEQFF	TGCGCCAGCAGCCCACCCGCCGGGACTGCCTACAATGAGCAGTTCTTC
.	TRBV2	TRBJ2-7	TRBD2	CASRRTSGSYEQYF	TGTGCCAGCAGGAGGACTAGCGGCTCCTACGAGCAGTACTTC
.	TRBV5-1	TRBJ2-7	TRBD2	CASSLGLAPHEQYF	TGCGCCAGCAGCTTGGGACTAGCTCCCCACGAGCAGTACTTC
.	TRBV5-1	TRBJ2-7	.	CASSLGGSEQYF	TGCGCCAGCAGCTTGGGTGGGAGCGAGCAGTACTTC
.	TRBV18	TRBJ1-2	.	CASSPPGIRGYTF	TGTGCCAGCTCACCACCGGGAATCCGTGGCTACACCTTC
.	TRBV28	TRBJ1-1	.	CASIRGGSLMNTEAFF	TGTGCCAGCATCCGAGGAGGGAGCCTTATGAACACTGAAGCTTTCTTT
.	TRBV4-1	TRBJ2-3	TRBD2	CASSLVAGGSTDTQYF	TGCGCCAGCAGCTTAGTAGCGGGAGGTTCGACAGATACGCAGTATTTT
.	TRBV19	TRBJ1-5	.	CASSIESRAGNQPQHF	TGTGCCAGTAGTATAGAATCCAGGGCAGGCAATCAGCCCCAGCATTTT
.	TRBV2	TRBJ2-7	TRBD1	CASSAGQGVYEQYF	TGTGCCAGCAGCGCGGGACAGGGTGTTTACGAGCAGTACTTC
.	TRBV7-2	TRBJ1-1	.	CASSWGTAVNTEAFF	TGTGCCAGCAGCTGGGGGACGGCCGTGAACACTGAAGCTTTCTTT
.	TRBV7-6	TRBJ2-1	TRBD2	CASSSLAVRVYNEQFF	TGTGCCAGCAGCTCGCTAGCGGTGAGGGTCTACAATGAGCAGTTCTTC
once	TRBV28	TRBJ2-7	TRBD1	CASSRGGQLEEQYF	TGTGCCAGCAGTCGAGGGGGACAGTTAGAAGAGCAGTACTTC
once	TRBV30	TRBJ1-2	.	CAWSRQWYGYTF	TGTGCCTGGAGTAGGCAGTGGTATGGCTACACCTTC
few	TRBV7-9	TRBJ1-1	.	CASRETGVTEAFF	TGTGCCAGCAGAGAGACAGGAGTCACTGAAGCTTTCTTT
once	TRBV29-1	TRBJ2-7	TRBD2	CSVGKTSGRAYEQYF	TGCAGCGTTGGGAAGACTAGCGGGAGGGCATACGAGCAGTACTTC
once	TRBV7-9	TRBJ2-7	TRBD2	CASSTSGGSYEQYF	TGTGCCAGCAGTACTAGCGGGGGCTCTTACGAGCAGTACTTC
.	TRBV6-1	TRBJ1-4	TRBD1	CASSPRQGGNEKLFF	TGTGCCAGCAGTCCCCGACAGGGCGGTAATGAAAAACTGTTTTTT
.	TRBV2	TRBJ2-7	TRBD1	CASLGQGKYEQYF	TGTGCCAGCCTGGGACAGGGAAAATACGAGCAGTACTTC
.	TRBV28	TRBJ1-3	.	CASSFSGDTIYF	TGTGCCAGCAGCTTCTCGGGAGACACCATATATTTT
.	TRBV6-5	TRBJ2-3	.	CASSYSKGDTDTQYF	TGTGCCAGCAGTTACTCGAAGGGGGACACAGATACGCAGTATTTT
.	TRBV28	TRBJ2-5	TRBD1	CASSPRPGTGGLKETQYF	TGTGCCAGCAGTCCACGTCCCGGGACAGGGGGCCTGAAAGAGACCCAGTACTTC
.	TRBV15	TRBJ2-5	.	CATSRGMETQYF	TGTGCCACCAGCAGAGGGATGGAGACCCAGTACTTC
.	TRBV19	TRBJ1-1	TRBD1	CASSRGQMYTEAFF	TGTGCCAGTAGCAGGGGGCAAATGTACACTGAAGCTTTCTTT
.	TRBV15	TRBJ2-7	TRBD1	CATSREQGAQDEQYF	TGTGCCACCAGCAGAGAACAGGGGGCGCAAGACGAGCAGTACTTC